This is a list of T cell receptor beta chains from one sample in a study of OX40 agonist ivuxolimab in advanced cancers. Sequenced by immunoSEQ multiplex PCR; TCRdb stores in-frame clones only, minus some. The sample records over 15,000 clones, around 80% being singletons. The sequences come from CD4+ or CD8+ T cells sorted from blood, collected in a trial of the OX40 agonist ivuxolimab. Source of these receptors: an adult with an advanced solid tumor such as melanoma, head and neck, liver or kidney cancer. Each CDR3 is given with its conserved first and last residue. The D gene is left open where the match is weak. Where a row states a size, it is once, few, many or the class of an expanded clone; other rows omit it.

j_call,clone_size,cdr3_length,v_call,d_call,cdr3_nt,cdr3_aa
TRBJ2-1,once,14,TRBV28,NA,TGTGCCAGCACGCTAAGGAGCTCCTACAATGAGCAGTTCTTC,CASTLRSSYNEQFF
TRBJ2-7,few,15,TRBV27,TRBD2,TGTGCCAGCAGTACAACCGGGACTAGCGTCTACGAGCAGTACTTC,CASSTTGTSVYEQYF
TRBJ2-4,NA,15,TRBV5-6,TRBD1,TGTGCCAGCAGCTGGACAGGGTTAACCAAAAACATTCAGTACTTC,CASSWTGLTKNIQYF
TRBJ2-5,once,16,TRBV5-1,TRBD2,TGCGCCAGCAGCTTGACGACTAGCGGGTTCCAAGAGACCCAGTACTTC,CASSLTTSGFQETQYF
TRBJ1-5,NA,15,TRBV28,NA,TGTGCCAGCAGTCGAGAACAGGGCATATATCAGCCCCAGCATTTT,CASSREQGIYQPQHF
TRBJ2-1,once,15,TRBV5-1,TRBD2,TGCGCCAGCAGCTCGTTAGCGGGAGGGCCTAGGGAGCAGTTCTTC,CASSSLAGGPREQFF
TRBJ2-7,NA,13,TRBV7-2,NA,TGTGCCAGCAGCTTAAATAGCGACTACGAGCAGTACTTC,CASSLNSDYEQYF
TRBJ1-4,NA,15,TRBV25-1,NA,TGTGCCAGCAGTGAGGCATGGCCACAGGATGAAAAACTGTTTTTT,CASSEAWPQDEKLFF
TRBJ1-3,NA,16,TRBV11-2,NA,TGTGCCAGCAGCCGATTAACAGGGTTAGTTGGAAACACCATATATTTT,CASSRLTGLVGNTIYF
TRBJ2-5,NA,10,TRBV6-8,NA,TGTGCCAGCACCGGAGAGACCCAGTACTTC,CASTGETQYF
TRBJ2-2,few,15,TRBV5-1,NA,TGCGCCAGCAGCTTGGACGTCGCGAACACCGGGGAGCTGTTTTTT,CASSLDVANTGELFF
TRBJ1-1,NA,13,TRBV5-7,NA,TGTGCCAGCAGCTTATACGCGAACACTGAAGCTTTCTTT,CASSLYANTEAFF
TRBJ2-2,few,16,TRBV25-1,NA,TGTGCCAGCAGTGATTTTGGCGGGACAACGACCGGGGAGCTGTTTTTT,CASSDFGGTTTGELFF
TRBJ1-3,NA,17,TRBV18,NA,TGTGCCAGCTCAACTATTCCGGGACCTAGCTCTGGAAACACCATATATTTT,CASSTIPGPSSGNTIYF
TRBJ2-2,NA,15,TRBV7-2,TRBD1,TGTGCCAGCAGCTCCCCCGGGACAGGGACCGGGGAGCTGTTTTTT,CASSSPGTGTGELFF
TRBJ2-7,once,13,TRBV5-1,NA,TGCGCCAGCAGCTTGGGACCCTCAGGGGAGCAGTACTTC,CASSLGPSGEQYF
TRBJ2-5,few,16,TRBV19,TRBD2,TGTGCCAGTAGTATAGCCCCCGCTAGCGGGAGTGAGACCCAGTACTTC,CASSIAPASGSETQYF
TRBJ2-3,NA,13,TRBV19,NA,TGTGCCAGTAGTTGGGGCCAGGAGGGTACGCAGTATTTT,CASSWGQEGTQYF
TRBJ1-4,NA,15,TRBV5-4,NA,TGTGCCAGCAGCTTGGATACGGGCGGATCTCAAAAACTGTTTTTT,CASSLDTGGSQKLFF
TRBJ2-4,NA,14,TRBV4-2,NA,TGTGCCAGCAGCCAAGATTCAGGGGCGGACATTCAGTACTTC,CASSQDSGADIQYF
TRBJ1-2,NA,15,TRBV28,TRBD1,TGTGCCAGCAGCCACGACAGGGCAAGAAACTATGGCTACACCTTC,CASSHDRARNYGYTF
TRBJ2-1,NA,14,TRBV10-2,NA,TGCGCCAGCAGTGAGGGCAGATCCTACAATGAGCAGTTCTTC,CASSEGRSYNEQFF
TRBJ1-1,NA,13,TRBV7-8,NA,TGTGCCAGCCTAAGGTCAGCGAACACTGAAGCTTTCTTT,CASLRSANTEAFF
TRBJ1-3,NA,16,TRBV5-1,NA,TGCGCCAGCAGCTTGGGTGGGGGCGCTGGCCGAAACACCATATATTTT,CASSLGGGAGRNTIYF
TRBJ2-3,NA,15,TRBV30,TRBD2,TGTGCCTGGACAATGGGACTAGTCGGCGCAGATACGCAGTATTTT,CAWTMGLVGADTQYF
TRBJ2-1,NA,13,TRBV6-5,NA,TGTGCCAGCAGCCCCGGGACCACCAGTGAGCAGTTCTTC,CASSPGTTSEQFF